These 29 T cell receptor beta chains came from one sample sequenced in a study of T cells in Graves' hyperthyroidism and ophthalmopathy. Amplified TCR beta CDR3 regions came from RNA transcripts. First-round RT-PCR of the TCR CDR3 relied on the HTBI primer set. TCRdb used MiXCR to reprocess the multiplex PCR reads, holding one entry per CDR3 protein. The table has roughly 710,000 distinct CDR3 sequences, approximately 40% seen once; the top ten hold around 30%. Material: blood. These TCRs come from a woman aged 40 to 49 with Graves' hyperthyroidism.

The chain links TRBV7-2 to TRBJ1-3, with 7 bases lining up with TRBD1. The CDR3 runs 17 residues. Germline lookup yields CDR1 SGHTA and CDR2 FQGNSA. V trimming: 5 bases; J trimming: 2 bases; junction bases outside the gene matches: 12. As DNA, the CDR3 is TGTGCCAGCAGCCAATGGACCGGGACAGCAACTGGAAACACCATATATTTT. Residues: CASSQWTGTATGNTIYF.

A few counts support this clonotype. The chain recombines TRBV11-3 with TRBJ2-5; 7 nucleotides line up with TRBD2. The germline V gene encodes CDR1 SGHNT and CDR2 YENEEA. Germline trimming cut 6 bases from V and 4 bases from J; bases unmatched to any gene: 8. This CDR3 has 14 amino acids. The CDR3 coding sequence is TGTGCCAGCAGTTATGCGGGAGTATCAGAGACCCAGTACTTC. This gives the protein CASSYAGVSETQYF.

This clonotype was detected a few times. The CDR3 DNA is TGTGCCAGCAGTTTATCCACAGGCGCCAAAGCTTTCTTT. It codes for CASSLSTGAKAFF. The chain carries TRBV11-1 and TRBJ1-1, with a weak D call TRBD1 (5 bases). Per the germline V gene, CDR1 is SGHAT and CDR2 is FQDESV (reference sequence). The CDR3 covers 13 residues. The germline V and J ends were trimmed by 6 bases and 9 bases, with 17 bases remaining between them.

This clonotype was seen at least ten times. The chain couples TRBV24-1 to TRBJ2-2; perhaps D is TRBD1 or TRBD2 (6 bases each). The CDR3 contains 13 residues. CDR1 and CDR2 (germline): KGHDR, SFDVKD. V gave up 7 bases and J gave up 6 bases, with 11 bases separating them. The CDR3 DNA is TGTGCCACCAGACAGGGAGGATCCGGGGAGCTGTTTTTT. It is translated as CATRQGGSGELFF.

This clonotype turned up a few times. The chain links TRBV12-3 or TRBV12-4 to TRBJ1-1; unclear D gene. This CDR3 region has 13 residues. V lost 5 bases and J 1 base, leaving 8 bases between the germline ends. CDR3 sequence reads: CASSKTWNTEAFF. CDR3 nucleotide sequence: TGTGCCAGCAGTAAAACATGGAACACTGAAGCTTTCTTT.

This clonotype was detected once. The chain employs TRBV12-5 and TRBJ1-2; the D is unclear. V lost 5 bases and J 2 bases, leaving 9 bases between the germline ends. The CDR3 is 13 residues long. Germline loops: CDR1 LGHNT, CDR2 FRNRAP. This CDR3 is CASGLRVNYGYTF. The CDR3 DNA is TGTGCTAGTGGTCTCCGGGTGAACTATGGCTACACCTTC.

Turning to this clonotype: At one end, the junction sequence differs from germline, possibly due to a read error. The J gene is TRBJ1-1, the V gene TRBV7-3, with D maybe TRBD1 (5 bases). The germline V gene has CDR1 SGHTA and CDR2 FQGTGA. The CDR3 loop spans 14 amino acids. The CDR3 DNA reads TGTGCCAGCAGCTTAACTGGGGGAAACACTGAAGCTTCCTTT. Its translation: CASSLTGGNTEASF.

A remark on this clonotype: Being one base from a much bigger clone, this may be a read error. The CDR3 sequence is CSVSPGGGRGQYF. Written as DNA, the CDR3 is TGCAGCGTTTCACCCGGTGGCGGGAGAGGGCAGTACTTC. The chain employs TRBV29-1 and TRBJ2-7; TRBD2 matches 7 bases. CDR1 is SQVTM, CDR2 ANQGSEA, per germline. V lost 5 bases and J lost 9; bases outside the gene matches: 13. The CDR3 covers 13 residues.

The chain recombines TRBV4-3 with TRBJ1-2; maybe TRBD1 (5 bases). This CDR3 spans 15 amino acids. Germline values: CDR1 LGHNA, CDR2 YSLEER. Trimming stripped 1 base from V and 2 bases from J, with 11 bases between. CDR3 residues: CASSQVGGVNYGYTF. CDR3 nucleotide sequence: TGCGCCAGCAGCCAAGTCGGAGGGGTGAACTATGGCTACACCTTC.

This clonotype was seen only a few times. The CDR3 sequence: CASSRTGEADGYTF. The DNA for the CDR3 is TGTGCCAGCAGCCGTACAGGGGAAGCAGATGGCTACACCTTC. The chain carries TRBV4-2 and TRBJ1-2; 7 bases agree with TRBD1. Germline values: CDR1 LGHNA, CDR2 YNFKEQ. CDR3 size: 14 residues. The V and J ends lost 4 bases and 6 bases, in that order; junction bases with no gene match: 8.

The chain couples TRBV5-4 to TRBJ1-1, with TRBD1 identical over 7 bases. Trimming cost V 10 bases and J 3 bases; bases outside gene matches: 9. Germline CDR1 SGHNT, CDR2 YYREEE (reference sequence). The CDR3 is made up of 13 amino acids. CDR3 DNA: TGTGCCGGACGTACAGGGGCGTACACTGAAGCTTTCTTT. Translation gives CAGRTGAYTEAFF.

This clonotype was observed a few times. The CDR3 DNA is TGTGCCAGCAGTTTCCCACGGAACCCCTACGAGCAGTACTTC. Translation: CASSFPRNPYEQYF. This chain uses TRBV28 with TRBJ2-7; D is undetermined. Trimming shortened V by 3 bases and J by 2 bases, and 11 bases separated the two germline ends. The CDR3 spans 14 residues. From germline, CDR1 is MDHEN and CDR2 SYDVKM.

This rearrangement joins TRBV28 to TRBJ1-4; D might be TRBD1 (5 bases). CDR3 size: 10 residues. V was trimmed by 8 bases and J by 8 bases, leaving 6 bases between them. The V gene's germline CDR1 is MDHEN and CDR2 SYDVKM. The CDR3 region is CASGGEKLFF. The CDR3 coding sequence is TGTGCCAGCGGGGGGGAAAAACTGTTTTTT.

This sequence joins TRBV24-1 and TRBJ2-2; D is unclear. V was cut by 7 bases and J by 1 base, with 12 bases left in between. CDR1 and CDR2 from the germline V gene are KGHDR and SFDVKD. This CDR3 spans 15 amino acids. The DNA for the CDR3 is TGTGCCACCAGACCGGCAGGCGTGAACACCGGGGAGCTGTTTTTT. This translates into CATRPAGVNTGELFF.

This clonotype was found many times. V is TRBV13 and J is TRBJ1-3; D is possibly TRBD1 (6 bases). The CDR3 consists of 15 residues. The V end lost 1 base, the J end lost 4 bases, and 11 bases lay between the germline ends. Germline CDR1 reads PRHDT; CDR2 reads FYEKMQ (reference sequence). CDR3 sequence reads: CASSLVQGSGNTIYF. The CDR3 nucleotides read TGTGCCAGCAGCTTAGTTCAGGGGTCGGGAAACACCATATATTTT.

This clonotype was picked up many times. The chain is built from TRBV20-1 and TRBJ2-5, with TRBD1 matching 8 bases. After removal of 4 bases from V and 5 bases from J, the junction contained 12 bases not matched to a gene. This CDR3 region has 15 residues. Germline-derived CDR1 and CDR2 are DFQATT and SNEGSKA (reference sequence). The CDR3 region has the DNA TGCAGTGCTACCCTCAACAGGGGGGATCGGGAGACCCAGTACTTC. Its protein product is CSATLNRGDRETQYF.

The CDR3 here is CSVNPGLATDTQYF. CDR3 bases: TGCAGCGTCAACCCGGGACTAGCCACAGATACGCAGTATTTT. The rearrangement joins TRBV29-1 to TRBJ2-3; 9 bases match TRBD2. This CDR3 is built from 14 residues. The junction had 6 bases not matched to a gene; V was cut back by 6 bases and J by 2 bases. Germline CDR1 SQVTM, CDR2 ANQGSEA.

The chain is built from TRBV2 and TRBJ2-2; 8 nucleotides align to TRBD2. Germline lookup yields CDR1 SNHLY and CDR2 FYNNEI. This CDR3 region has 16 residues. Trimming removed 5 bases from V and 3 bases from J; junction bases left unmatched: 8. The chain's CDR3 is CASSSRGGGYTGELFF. CDR3 nucleotide sequence: TGTGCCAGCAGTTCACGGGGGGGAGGGTACACCGGGGAGCTGTTTTTT.

The V call is TRBV27, the J call TRBJ2-7; 9 positions match TRBD2. The CDR3 has 16 residues. Per the germline V gene, CDR1 is MNHEY and CDR2 is SMNVEV (reference sequence). The V and J ends lost 5 bases and 13 bases, in that order; junction bases with no gene match: 21. CDR3 sequence reads: CASSPLAGEVKKTQYF. As DNA, the CDR3 is TGTGCCAGCAGTCCATTAGCGGGAGAGGTTAAGAAGACCCAATACTTC.

The chain uses TRBV7-9 and TRBJ1-4, with D perhaps TRBD1 (6 bases). Trimming took off 4 bases at V and 2 bases at J, with 8 bases between the two ends. The CDR3 sequence is 14 residues long. Germline CDR1 is SEHNR and CDR2 is FQNEAQ (reference sequence). This chain's CDR3 is CASSWTVTNEKLFF. Here the CDR3 DNA reads TGTGCCAGCAGCTGGACAGTGACTAATGAAAAACTGTTTTTT.

This clonotype has more than one count but fewer than ten. The chain carries TRBV10-1 and TRBJ2-5, with 10 nucleotides matching TRBD2. The germline V gene has CDR1 WNHNN and CDR2 SYGVQD (reference sequence). This CDR3 comprises 17 residues. V shed 1 base and J 5 bases; nucleotides not matched to a gene: 10. CDR3 amino acids: CASSELAGGKNWETQYF. DNA for the CDR3: TGCGCCAGCAGTGAGTTAGCGGGAGGCAAAAATTGGGAGACCCAGTACTTC.

This chain links TRBV12-5 with TRBJ1-1; TRBD1 matches 7 bases. Germline assignment: CDR1 LGHNT and CDR2 FRNRAP. The CDR3 is made up of 15 amino acids. The V segment lost 1 base and the J segment 4 bases; nucleotides outside the gene matches: 6. Here the CDR3 reads CASGLATDRVTEAFF. DNA of the CDR3: TGTGCTAGTGGTTTGGCGACCGACAGGGTCACTGAAGCTTTCTTT.

This clonotype occurred once. This chain connects TRBV7-6 to TRBJ1-6, with a possible D match to TRBD1 (5 bases). Trimming took 5 bases from V and 7 from J, leaving 15 bases between them. The CDR3 has 15 residues. CDR1 is SGHVS and CDR2 is FNYEAQ in the germline V gene. The CDR3 bases are TGTGCCAGCAGCCAACGCGGGGGTCTGAATTCACCCCTCCACTTT. Residues: CASSQRGGLNSPLHF.

This clonotype was seen ten or more times. One end of the junction varies from germline; a read error may be responsible. The chain links TRBV6-6 to TRBJ1-3, with unresolved D. CDR1 and CDR2 (germline): MNHNY, SVGAGI (reference sequence). The CDR3 totals 17 residues. The CDR3 bases are TGTGCCAGCAGCTACTCCCCGACTGGAACTTCTGGAAACACCATATATTTT. It encodes CASSYSPTGTSGNTIYF.

The chain combines TRBV2 with TRBJ2-1; TRBD2 might be the D (5 bases). V lost 2 bases, J lost 6 bases, and 8 bases lay in between. Germline-derived CDR1 and CDR2 are SNHLY and FYNNEI. The CDR3 is 13 amino acids. CDR3 loop: CASSERGTNEQFF. The CDR3 DNA reads TGTGCCAGCAGTGAACGGGGTACCAATGAGCAGTTCTTC. Looking up the rest from reference TRBV2 and TRBJ2-1 gives the full variable domain: EPEVTQTPSHQVTQMGQEVILRCVPISNHLYFYWYRQILGQKVEFLVSFYNNEISEKSEIFDDQFSVERPDGSNFTLKIRSTKLEDSAMYFCASSERGTNEQFFGPGTRLTVL.

This chain uses TRBV11-2 with TRBJ2-5; 8 nucleotides agree with TRBD1. Germline CDR1 SGHAT, CDR2 FQNNGV. The CDR3 is made up of 14 amino acids. J lost 5 bases, V lost 5 bases, and 7 bases had no gene match. In DNA form, the CDR3 reads TGTGCCAGCAGCCCCGATGACAGGGGTGAGACCCAGTACTTC. This gives the protein CASSPDDRGETQYF.

This clonotype was found many times. The chain links TRBV6-5 to TRBJ2-5; TRBD1 matches 7 bases. Germline lookup yields CDR1 MNHEY and CDR2 SVGAGI. The CDR3 is 14 amino acids. V dropped 0 bases and J dropped 4; count of bases not matched to a gene: 2. CDR3 DNA: TGTGCCAGCAGTTACTCAGGGGGCCGAGAGACCCAGTACTTC. This translates into CASSYSGGRETQYF.

Worth noting for this clonotype: One end of the junction varies from germline; a read error may be responsible. The chain combines TRBV6-5 with TRBJ2-7; D not certain. Germline V CDR1 and CDR2: MNHEY, SVGAGI. This CDR3 spans 11 amino acids. The CDR3 region is CAGSYSYEQYF. The CDR3 nucleotides read TGTGCCGGCAGTTACTCGTACGAGCAGTACTTC.

Worth noting for this clonotype: The junction departs from the called germline gene at one end, perhaps through a read error. The genes are TRBV6-6 and TRBJ2-7, with 9 bases matching TRBD1. CDR3 size: 16 residues. Germline CDR1 reads MNHNY; CDR2 reads SVGAGI (reference sequence). The chain's CDR3 is CAISYSSGTGRYEQYF. The CDR3 DNA reads TGTGCCATCAGTTACTCCTCCGGGACAGGGAGATACGAGCAGTACTTC.